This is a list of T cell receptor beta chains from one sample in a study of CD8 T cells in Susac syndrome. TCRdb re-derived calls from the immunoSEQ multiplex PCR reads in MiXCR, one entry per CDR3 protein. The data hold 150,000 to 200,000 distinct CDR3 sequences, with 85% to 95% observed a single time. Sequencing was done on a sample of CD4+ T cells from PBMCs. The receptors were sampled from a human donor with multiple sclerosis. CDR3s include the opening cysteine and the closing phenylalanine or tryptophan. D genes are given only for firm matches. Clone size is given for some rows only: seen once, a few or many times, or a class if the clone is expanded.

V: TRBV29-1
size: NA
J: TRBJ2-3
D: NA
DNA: TGCAGCGTTGAAGCCAGGGATCGAGGGCAGTATTTT
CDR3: CSVEARDRGQYF

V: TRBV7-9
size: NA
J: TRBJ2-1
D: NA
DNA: TGTGCCAGCAGCCTGACGGGGGACAGCTCCTACAATGAGCAGTTCTTC
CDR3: CASSLTGDSSYNEQFF

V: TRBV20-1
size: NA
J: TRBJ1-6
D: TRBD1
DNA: TGCAGTGCTAGCAGGACAGGGGGCTTTGGACCCTATAATTCACCCCTCCACTTT
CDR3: CSASRTGGFGPYNSPLHF

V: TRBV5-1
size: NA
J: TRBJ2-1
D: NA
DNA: TGCGCCAGCAGCCCCGAGGGTAATTATCCCACCCCAGAGCAGTTCTTC
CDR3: CASSPEGNYPTPEQFF

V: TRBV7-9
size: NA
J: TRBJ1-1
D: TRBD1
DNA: TGTGCCAGCAGCCCTAGCCGGGACAGGCTAACTGAAGCTTTCTTT
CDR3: CASSPSRDRLTEAFF

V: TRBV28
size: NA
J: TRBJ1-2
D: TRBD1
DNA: TGTGCCAGCAGATCGATAGGACAGGGCTATGGCTACACCTTC
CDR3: CASRSIGQGYGYTF

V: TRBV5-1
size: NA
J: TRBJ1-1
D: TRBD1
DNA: TGCGCCAGCAGCTTGGACCCGACAGGGGCGCGGAACACTGAAGCTTTCTTT
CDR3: CASSLDPTGARNTEAFF

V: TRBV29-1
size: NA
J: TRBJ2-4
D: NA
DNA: TGCAGCGTTGAAGGGCTAGCCAAAAACATTCAGTACTTC
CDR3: CSVEGLAKNIQYF

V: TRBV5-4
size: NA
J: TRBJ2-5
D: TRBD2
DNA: TGTGCCAGCAGCTTGGCGGGACTAGCGGGAGACGAGACCCAGTACTTC
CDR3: CASSLAGLAGDETQYF

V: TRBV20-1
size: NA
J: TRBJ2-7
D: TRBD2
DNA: TGCAGTGCTAGGGGGAGGGGGACTAGCGGGATTTATTCCTACGAGCAGTACTTC
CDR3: CSARGRGTSGIYSYEQYF

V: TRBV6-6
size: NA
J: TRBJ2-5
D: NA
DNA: TGTGCCAGCAGTTACTCAAAAGAGACCCAGTACTTC
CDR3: CASSYSKETQYF

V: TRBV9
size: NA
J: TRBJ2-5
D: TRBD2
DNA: TGTGCCAGCAGCCTAACTACTAGCGGGAGCTCCCAAGAGACCCAGTACTTC
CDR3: CASSLTTSGSSQETQYF

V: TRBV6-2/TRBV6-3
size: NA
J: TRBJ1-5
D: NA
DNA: TGTGCCAGCAGGACGACAAATCAGCCCCAGCATTTT
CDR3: CASRTTNQPQHF

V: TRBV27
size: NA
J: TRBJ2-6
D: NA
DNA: TGTGCCAGCAGTTCTTTCGGACGTGTCTCTGGGGCCAACGTCCTGACTTTC
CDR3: CASSSFGRVSGANVLTF

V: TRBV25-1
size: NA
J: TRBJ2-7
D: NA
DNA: TGTGCCAGCAGTGATACCAACAGATACGAGCAGTACTTC
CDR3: CASSDTNRYEQYF

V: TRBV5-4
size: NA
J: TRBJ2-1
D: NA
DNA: TGTGCCAGCAGCTTGGTAGGGGGGGCCGTATCGAATGAGCAGTTCTTC
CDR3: CASSLVGGAVSNEQFF

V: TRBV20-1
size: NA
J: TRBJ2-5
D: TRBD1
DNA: TGCAGTGCTGACCGGGACAGTCAACTAGGGGGAGAGACCCAGTACTTC
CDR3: CSADRDSQLGGETQYF

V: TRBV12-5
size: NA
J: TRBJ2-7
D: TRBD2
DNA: TGTGCTAGTGGTTTGCCCCGACTAGCGGGAGCCTACGAGCAGTACTTC
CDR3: CASGLPRLAGAYEQYF

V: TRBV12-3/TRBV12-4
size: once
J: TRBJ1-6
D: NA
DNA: TGTGCCAGCAGCCGAAGGCATTATAATTCACCCCTCCACTTT
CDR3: CASSRRHYNSPLHF

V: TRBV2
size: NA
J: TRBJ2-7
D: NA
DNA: TGTGCCAGCAGTCCCCGCGAGAACCCGACCTACGAGCAGTACTTC
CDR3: CASSPRENPTYEQYF

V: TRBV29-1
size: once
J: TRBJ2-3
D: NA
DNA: TGCAGCGTTGAGGCCTTAGTGGGAGATACGCAGTATTTT
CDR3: CSVEALVGDTQYF

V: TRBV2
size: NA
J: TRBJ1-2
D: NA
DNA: TGTGCCAGCAGTGAGTGGGGGAAGGGATATGGCTACACCTTC
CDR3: CASSEWGKGYGYTF

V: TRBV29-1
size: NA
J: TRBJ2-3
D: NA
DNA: TGCAGCGTGTCCGGAGGGGCCGGAGATACGCAGTATTTT
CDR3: CSVSGGAGDTQYF

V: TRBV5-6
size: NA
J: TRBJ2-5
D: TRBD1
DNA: TGTGCCAGCAGCTCGTACAGGGGGCTTCGAGAGACCCAGTACTTC
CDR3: CASSSYRGLRETQYF

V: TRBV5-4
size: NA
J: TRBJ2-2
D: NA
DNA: TGTGCCAGCAGCTCCGCGAACACCGGGGAGCTGTTTTTT
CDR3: CASSSANTGELFF

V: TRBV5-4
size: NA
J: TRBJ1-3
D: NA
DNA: TGTGCCAGCAGCTTGAAGGGGAATGTAAACACCATATATTTT
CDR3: CASSLKGNVNTIYF

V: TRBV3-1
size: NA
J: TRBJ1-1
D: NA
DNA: TGTGCCAGCAGCCAAGATCCTAGACGGGACACTGAAGCTTTCTTT
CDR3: CASSQDPRRDTEAFF

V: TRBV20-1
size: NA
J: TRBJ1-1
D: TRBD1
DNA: TGCAGTGCGCCCGGGACAGCATCTATGAACACTGAAGCTTTCTTT
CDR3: CSAPGTASMNTEAFF

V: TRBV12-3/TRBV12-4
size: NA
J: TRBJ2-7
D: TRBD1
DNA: TGTGCCAGCAGTTCTCGGGACAGCCCTCTAACATCCGAGCAGTACTTC
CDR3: CASSSRDSPLTSEQYF

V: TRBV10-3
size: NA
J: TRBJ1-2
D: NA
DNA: TGTGCCACCGGGGTACAGGAGAACTATGGCTACACCTTC
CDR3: CATGVQENYGYTF

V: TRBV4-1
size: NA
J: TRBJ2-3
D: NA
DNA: TGCGCCAGCAGCGGAAGGGGGGGGGCGCAGTATTTT
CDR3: CASSGRGGAQYF

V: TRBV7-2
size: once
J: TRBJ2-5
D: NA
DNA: TGTGCCAGCAGCCCCGTATTAGGGGGAGGGGGGGAGACCCAGTACTTC
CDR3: CASSPVLGGGGETQYF

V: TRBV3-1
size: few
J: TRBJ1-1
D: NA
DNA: TGTGCCAGCAGCCGCGGGGGCGCGAACACTGAAGCTTTCTTT
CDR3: CASSRGGANTEAFF